Each of the 27 T cell receptor beta chains below was sequenced from the same sample in a study of low-dose radiotherapy and immunotherapy resistance in tumors. TRAV- and TRBV-specific primers primed first-strand cDNA, covering alpha and beta chains. TCR amplification used 20 PCR cycles, a constant-region primer and a V-primer adapter. MiXCR, applied by TCRdb to the reads, yields one record per CDR3 protein. The sample includes about 100,000 distinct CDR3 sequences, 20% to 25% of them seen just once. Time point noted: after trial treatment. Indicated treatment: LDRT plus nivolumab, ipilimumab, low-dose cyclophosphamide and aspirin (RACIN trial). Material: PBMCs, obtained after low-dose radiotherapy plus immunotherapy. These receptors were obtained from a male donor with prostate cancer.

The table lists this clonotype with many counts. The rearrangement links TRBV7-9 to TRBJ1-4; D gene unclear. V was pared by 5 bases and J by 2 bases, with 27 bases between. Looked up from germline, CDR1 is SEHNR and CDR2 is FQNEAQ (reference sequence). This CDR3 has 20 amino acids. Here the CDR3 reads CASSRPSTSTSPLTNEKLFF. The CDR3 region has the DNA TGTGCCAGCAGCCGCCCGTCCACTAGTACTTCTCCACTTACTAATGAAAAACTGTTTTTT.

About this clonotype itself: This likely traces to a read error, being one base from a far larger clone. The genes are TRBV5-3 and TRBJ2-6, with 8 nucleotides matching TRBD1. TRBV5-3 is an ORF for which the function is uncertain. The CDR3 extends over 20 amino acids. The CDR3 protein is CASSLGLAGGLPSGSNVLTF. The DNA for the CDR3 is TGCGCCAGCAGCTTGGGTCTGGCAGGGGGCCTCCCCTCTGGGTCCAACGTCCTGACTTTC.

A word on this clonotype: A far larger clone is only one base removed, so a read error is likely. V gene TRBV5-5 combines with J gene TRBJ2-7; 7 bases fit TRBD1. V shed 0 bases and J 7 bases; nucleotides not matched to a gene: 13. Germline assignment: CDR1 SGHKS and CDR2 YYEKEE (reference sequence). The CDR3 loop spans 16 amino acids. This chain's CDR3 is CASSLGSAPTGLEQYF. The CDR3 DNA sequence: TGTGCCAGCAGCTTGGGGAGTGCCCCGACAGGGCTTGAGCAGTACTTC.

This chain connects TRBV7-6 to TRBJ2-1; D uncertain. This CDR3 comprises 13 residues. Germline CDR1 is SGHVS and CDR2 is FNYEAQ. V was pared by 4 bases and J by 6 bases, with 10 bases between. Here the CDR3 reads CASSSGPGNEQFF. CDR3 nucleotide sequence: TGTGCCAGCAGCTCCGGACCGGGCAATGAGCAGTTCTTC.

At least ten counts were recorded for this clonotype. This chain uses TRBV6-5 with TRBJ2-6, with 9 nucleotides matching TRBD1. Germline loops: CDR1 MNHEY, CDR2 SVGAGI. V lost 6 bases to trimming and J lost 0 bases; unmatched junction nucleotides: 6. The CDR3 sequence is 17 residues long. The CDR3: CASRWDRAYSGANVLTF. The CDR3 bases are TGTGCCAGCAGATGGGACAGGGCGTACTCTGGGGCCAACGTCCTGACTTTC.

For this clonotype: This likely stems from a read error, as it lies one base from a far larger clone. V is TRBV18 and J is TRBJ2-1; 8 bases align to TRBD1. The CDR3 loop spans 15 amino acids. V was pared by 1 base and J by 10 bases, with 9 bases of the junction left unmatched. Germline lookup yields CDR1 KGHSH and CDR2 LQKENI. The CDR3 nucleotides read TGTGCCAGCTCACCACGAGGCAGGGGGCGCGACGAGCAGTTCTTC. Translating gives CASSPRGRGRDEQFF.

The chain has TRBV6-6 and TRBJ1-5, with D perhaps TRBD1 (5 bases). CDR1 is MNHNY, CDR2 SVGAGI, per germline (reference sequence). V was trimmed by 0 bases and J by 7 bases, leaving 19 bases between them. The CDR3 contains 17 residues. CDR3 DNA: TGTGCCAGCAGTTACTCGACGAGTCAGGGAGGCCAGCAGCCCCAGCATTTT. Its translation: CASSYSTSQGGQQPQHF.

This clonotype was observed at least ten times. The V call is TRBV7-2, the J call TRBJ2-1, with TRBD2 matching 10 bases. CDR1 is SGHTA and CDR2 is FQGNSA in the germline V gene. The V gene end was trimmed by 5 bases and the J gene end by 9 bases; junction bases not matched to a gene: 7. This CDR3 comprises 14 residues. As DNA, the CDR3 is TGTGCCAGCAGCACCCAGCGGGGGGGCGGTGAGCAGTTCTTC. Translated, it gives CASSTQRGGGEQFF.

This clonotype was seen ten or more times. V and J are TRBV27 and TRBJ1-2; 9 bases line up with TRBD1. From germline, CDR1 is MNHEY and CDR2 SMNVEV (reference sequence). The CDR3 is made up of 14 amino acids. J was trimmed by 5 bases and V by 5 bases; bases with no gene match: 6. This CDR3 reads CASSPWDRVYGYTF. The CDR3 DNA follows: TGTGCCAGCAGTCCGTGGGACAGGGTTTATGGCTACACCTTC.

Many counts were recorded for this clonotype. V is TRBV6-6 and J is TRBJ2-3; unclear D gene. CDR1 is MNHNY and CDR2 is SVGAGI in the germline V gene (reference sequence). This CDR3 is built from 12 residues. Trimming stripped 4 bases from V and 4 bases from J, with 6 bases between. CDR3 in amino acids: CASSFDSDTQYF. CDR3 nucleotides: TGTGCCAGCAGTTTTGACTCAGATACGCAGTATTTT.

Turning to this clonotype: It may be a read error: a sequence one base away is much more abundant. This chain connects TRBV7-9 to TRBJ2-3; TRBD1 might be the D (7 bases). This CDR3 has 15 residues. Germline V CDR1 and CDR2: SEHNR, FQNEAQ (reference sequence). The V end was cut by 3 bases, the J end by 6 bases, with 16 bases between. CDR3 nucleotide sequence: TGTGCCAGCAGCTTCAGCAGGGGGGCCCGGGATACGCAGTATTTT. Protein: CASSFSRGARDTQYF.

The chain combines TRBV5-1 with TRBJ2-5; D call uncertain. The DNA matches TRBJ2-7 better at its end, which makes the J call doubtful. This CDR3 region has 12 residues. Looked up from germline, CDR1 is SGHRS and CDR2 is YFSETQ. The CDR3 coding sequence is TGCGCCAGCAGCTTGGTGGAGTACGAGCAGTACTTC. Residues: CASSLVEYEQYF.

This clonotype was detected ten times or more. The rearrangement links TRBV2 to TRBJ2-7; D is possibly TRBD1 (6 bases). The V gene's germline CDR1 is SNHLY and CDR2 FYNNEI. This CDR3 spans 13 amino acids. The V gene lost 9 bases and the J gene lost 0 bases, with 12 bases spanning the gap. The CDR3 DNA follows: TGTGCCAGTACAGGGCCCTACTCCTACGAGCAGTACTTC. Its translation: CASTGPYSYEQYF. Full variable domain (missing parts from reference TRBV2 and TRBJ2-7): EPEVTQTPSHQVTQMGQEVILRCVPISNHLYFYWYRQILGQKVEFLVSFYNNEISEKSEIFDDQFSVERPDGSNFTLKIRSTKLEDSAMYFCASTGPYSYEQYFGPGTRLTVT.

This clonotype was picked up many times. The J gene is TRBJ2-7, the V gene TRBV5-1; 8 bases are a match to TRBD1. V shed 4 bases and J 0 bases; nucleotides not matched to a gene: 6. Per germline, CDR1 SGHRS and CDR2 YFSETQ. This CDR3 spans 15 amino acids. Here the CDR3 DNA reads TGCGCCAGCAGCACCGGACAGGGAGTCTCCTACGAGCAGTACTTC. Protein sequence: CASSTGQGVSYEQYF.

This clonotype was counted many times. The V call is TRBV4-1, the J call TRBJ2-5; 8 bases fit TRBD2. The CDR3 consists of 14 residues. Looked up from germline, CDR1 is MGHRA and CDR2 is YSYEKL. The junction had 1 base not matched to a gene; V was cut back by 4 bases and J by 0 bases. CDR3 sequence: CASSRGGYQETQYF. CDR3 DNA: TGCGCCAGCAGCCGCGGGGGGTACCAAGAGACCCAGTACTTC.

This clonotype was counted ten times or more. The chain combines TRBV5-6 with TRBJ2-3; no firm D call. The ends were cut back, 0 bases at V and 0 bases at J, with 8 bases in the middle. Germline V gene sequence: CDR1 SGHDT, CDR2 YYEEEE. The CDR3 sequence is 15 residues long. CDR3 nucleotides: TGTGCCAGCAGCTTGGGGGTGACAAGCACAGATACGCAGTATTTT. Translated: CASSLGVTSTDTQYF.

The table lists this clonotype with many counts. This rearrangement joins TRBV7-9 to TRBJ1-5; D gene ambiguous. There are 12 residues in the CDR3. Trimming cost V 6 bases and J 4 bases, with 7 bases left between them. CDR1 and CDR2 (germline): SEHNR, FQNEAQ (reference sequence). For the CDR3, the DNA is TGTGCCAGCAGTTCTACGAATCAGCCCCAGCATTTT. Translating gives CASSSTNQPQHF.

V gene TRBV20-1 combines with J gene TRBJ2-3; maybe TRBD2 (6 bases). The V and J ends lost 1 base and 10 bases respectively, with 21 bases between them. The CDR3 sequence is 15 residues long. Germline V gives CDR1 DFQATT, CDR2 SNEGSKA (reference sequence). CDR3 in amino acids: CSARALGLSILSQYF. Here the CDR3 DNA reads TGCAGTGCTAGAGCCCTGGGACTCTCTATATTGTCGCAGTATTTT.

In this sample, this clonotype turned up a few times. The CDR3 DNA is TGTGCCAGCAGCTTGGTCCTAGCGGGAGATGAGCAGTTCTTC. Amino acid sequence: CASSLVLAGDEQFF. This chain uses TRBV5-6 with TRBJ2-1, with 10 bases lining up with TRBD2. V was clipped by 0 bases and J by 8 bases; unmatched bases: 2. The CDR3 covers 14 residues. The V gene's germline CDR1 is SGHDT and CDR2 YYEEEE.

Comment on this clonotype: This likely came from a read error, as a far larger clone is one base away. The chain uses TRBV13 and TRBJ2-1; 10 bases match TRBD2. The CDR3 runs 15 residues. The germline V gene has CDR1 PRHDT and CDR2 FYEKMQ (reference sequence). CDR3 in amino acids: CASSVAGGSYNDQFF. The CDR3 DNA sequence: TGTGCCAGCAGTGTAGCGGGGGGTTCCTACAATGATCAGTTCTTC.

The chain combines TRBV5-3 with TRBJ2-2, with TRBD2 matching 12 bases. TRBV5-3 is an ORF for which the function is uncertain. V gave up 0 bases and J gave up 5 bases; unmatched junction bases: 11. The CDR3 consists of 19 residues. In DNA form, the CDR3 reads TGTGCCAGAAGCTTGGAGCCACTAGCGGGGGGTCGATTAACCGGGGAGCTGTTTTTT. Residues: CARSLEPLAGGRLTGELFF.

This clonotype was seen ten or more times. The V gene is TRBV3-1, the J gene TRBJ2-1, with D possibly matching TRBD2 (6 bases). There are 12 residues in the CDR3. V was cut by 0 bases and J by 13 bases, with 10 bases left in between. CDR1 is LGHDT, CDR2 YNNKEL, per germline (reference sequence). The CDR3 is CASSQDRRAQFF. CDR3 bases: TGTGCCAGCAGCCAAGATCGGAGGGCCCAGTTCTTC.

This clonotype was observed at least ten times. CDR3 bases: TGTGCCAGCAGCCCCAGATCTATCGCTCCGGGACAGGGAGAGTGGCCCCAGCATTTT. It codes for CASSPRSIAPGQGEWPQHF. J is TRBJ1-5 and V is TRBV7-2; TRBD1 agrees at 9 bases. Germline V CDR1 and CDR2: SGHTA, FQGNSA. This CDR3 comprises 19 residues. V gave up 5 bases and J gave up 9 bases; unmatched junction bases: 23.

This clonotype was counted many times. The chain joins TRBV7-7 to TRBJ2-5; 10 bases line up with TRBD2. Germline CDR1 reads SSHAT; CDR2 reads FNYEAQ (reference sequence). V shed 3 bases, J shed 3 bases, and the junction held 7 bases outside the gene matches. The CDR3 is 16 residues long. This CDR3 reads CASSFGASGGEETQYF. The DNA of the CDR3 is TGTGCCAGCAGCTTCGGTGCTAGCGGGGGAGAAGAGACCCAGTACTTC.

This clonotype came up many times. V is TRBV14 and J is TRBJ2-5; D not resolved. V shed 2 bases and J shed 1 base, with 5 bases lying between them. From germline, CDR1 is SGHDN and CDR2 FVKESK. This CDR3 contains 13 residues. The CDR3 bases are TGTGCCAGCAGCCAAAACAGCCAAGAGACCCAGTACTTC. Amino acids: CASSQNSQETQYF.

The genes are TRBV5-1 and TRBJ1-1; 9 bases agree with TRBD1. Germline values: CDR1 SGHRS, CDR2 YFSETQ. V was pared by 4 bases and J by 6 bases, with 7 bases of the junction left unmatched. The CDR3 totals 14 residues. The DNA for the CDR3 is TGCGCCAGCAGCCTAGGAGACAGGGGGGCTGAAGCTTTCTTT. Its translation is CASSLGDRGAEAFF. The full variable domain, with the rest looked up from reference TRBV5-1 and TRBJ1-1, is KAGVTQTPRYLIKTRGQQVTLSCSPISGHRSVSWYQQTPGQGLQFLFEYFSETQRNKGNFPGRFSGRQFSNSRSEMNVSTLELGDSALYLCASSLGDRGAEAFFGQGTRLTVV.

This clonotype was picked up many times. The chain joins TRBV12-3 or TRBV12-4 to TRBJ1-2; D remains unclear. Trimming left V 0 bases short and J 4 bases short, with 9 bases between. The CDR3 is 14 amino acids. The CDR3 DNA follows: TGTGCCAGCAGTTTAGCGTTGGGCTTCTATGGCTACACCTTC. It specifies CASSLALGFYGYTF.